The 28 T cell receptor beta chains in this list originate from one sample, sequenced in a study of CD8+ T cells in alopecia areata (dated by TCRdb to the late 2010s). The library was produced with the immunoSEQ multiplex PCR assay. To provide template for TCR sequencing, every sample had RNA extracted and reverse transcribed into cDNA. The source is immuneACCESS, and TCRdb retained only in-frame sequences with V and J called. Part of the clones is not carried over; for the studies checked, unresolved V genes explain less than half of this, and the remainder is unexplained. This sample includes more than 250,000 clones, and none of them was observed just once. Around 1.2% of the sample comes from the top ten. Pooled mouse cutaneous lymph node cells were stained for CD4, CD8alpha, NKG2D, NKG2ACE and other markers, then sorted on a BD Influx. The sequencing input was CD4+ T cells sorted from a lymph node. These receptors all stem from a C3H/HeJ mouse with alopecia areata. Members of this strain share the MHC haplotype H2-k.

This clone was found many times. Mouse gene names and germline throughout. Other DNA variants within this sample encode the same CDR3. The covered CDR3 bases are TGTGCCAGCAGTGGGGACAGCTAT. It codes for CASSGDSY. The CDR3 in its entirety is CASSGDSYEQYF. J is TRBJ2-7 and V is TRBV13-1; 7 bases align to TRBD1. The read terminates 4 residues before the CDR3 end, so the remaining end is supplied by the germline J gene. Trimming took 3 bases from V and 3 from J; bases not matched to a gene: 0. The CDR3 is 12 amino acids. Germline V gene lookup returns CDR1 NSHNY and CDR2 SYGAGN.

Remarks on this clone: The listed genes are named as in mouse. The CDR3 end falls 4 residues outside the read, so it is completed with the germline J gene. The J gene is TRBJ2-1, the V gene TRBV31; 7 bases align to TRBD2. Trimming removed 5 bases from V and 1 base from J; junction bases left unmatched: 2. The CDR3 extends over 13 amino acids. Germline V gene lookup returns CDR1 GKSSPN and CDR2 SITVG. The sequenced part of the CDR3 DNA is TGTGCCTGGGCACTGGGGAACTATGCT. It translates to CAWALGNYA. The complete CDR3 sequence is CAWALGNYAEQFF.

This clone has more than one count but fewer than ten. Gene labels here are mouse ones. The CDR3 end is not reached by the read, which stops 4 residues before it; the germline J gene fills it in. This rearrangement joins TRBV13-1 to TRBJ2-4; 9 nucleotides line up with TRBD2. This CDR3 has 13 residues. Germline-derived CDR1 and CDR2 are NSHNY and SYGAGN. The DNA read from the CDR3 is TGTGCCAGCAGGACTGGGGGTGGAAAC. The encoded protein is CASRTGGGN. The whole CDR3 protein reads CASRTGGGNTLYF.

On this clone: Mouse germline and gene names are used. The read stops 4 residues short of the end of the CDR3; the missing end is completed from the germline J gene. J is TRBJ2-2 and V is TRBV13-1, with 11 bases matching TRBD2. CDR1 NSHNY and CDR2 SYGAGN come from the germline V gene. The CDR3 is 17 amino acids. With V trimmed by 5 bases and J by 0 bases, 6 bases remained unmatched. The CDR3 sequence is CASRGTGGPANTGQLYF. CDR3 DNA, as far as it was read: TGTGCCAGCAGAGGGACTGGGGGACCCGCAAACACCGGG.

This clone was observed a handful of times. Gene names refer to mouse genes. The CDR3 end is not reached by the read, which stops 4 residues before it; the germline J gene fills it in. The rearrangement links TRBV13-3 to TRBJ2-1; D perhaps matches TRBD1 (6 bases). V lost 1 base to trimming and J lost 4 bases, with 9 bases between them. The CDR3 is made up of 14 amino acids. CDR1 and CDR2 (germline): NNHDY, SYVADS. Incomplete CDR3 DNA: TGTGCCAGCAGTGATAAGGGGGAGTATGCT. Translating it yields CASSDKGEYA. The entire CDR3 sequence reads CASSDKGEYAEQFF.

This clone was detected ten times or more. Gene names and germline match the mouse. This sample also contains other DNA sequences that code for the same CDR3. The sequenced part of the CDR3 DNA is TGCACCTGCAGTGCTACTGGGGGTAGTGCAGAA. Its protein product is CTCSATGGSAE. The full CDR3 protein is CTCSATGGSAETLYF. The chain is built from TRBV1 and TRBJ2-3, with 8 bases identical to TRBD2. Sequencing ends 4 residues short of the CDR3 end; the germline J gene provides the rest. The CDR3 runs 15 residues. Germline values: CDR1 NSQYPW, CDR2 LRSPGD (reference sequence). Losses at the gene ends were 3 bases for V and 0 bases for J; bases not matched to a gene: 2. Full variable domain (remainder filled in from reference TRBV1 and TRBJ2-3): VTLLEQNPRWRLVPRGQAVNLRCILKNSQYPWMSWYQQDLQKQLQWLFTLRSPGDKEVKSLPGADYLATRVTDTELRLQVANMSQGRTLYCTCSATGGSAETLYFGSGTRLTVL.

The table lists this clone with a few counts. Gene names and germline refer to mouse. The read stops 4 residues short of the end of the CDR3; the missing end is completed from the germline J gene. This sample includes further DNA sequences coding for the same CDR3. This chain joins TRBV19 and TRBJ2-1; the match to TRBD2 covers 10 bases. Germline trimming cut 5 bases from V and 3 bases from J; bases unmatched to any gene: 5. Germline V gene sequence: CDR1 FNHDT, CDR2 SITEND (reference sequence). This CDR3 comprises 15 residues. Incomplete CDR3 DNA: TGTGCCAGCAGCCCAAGACTGGGGGGCTATGCT. Its protein is CASSPRLGGYA. The whole CDR3 sequence reads CASSPRLGGYAEQFF.

Regarding this clone: Genes and germline come from the mouse. Coverage ceases 4 residues before the CDR3 finishes, and the germline J gene fills in the end. The chain carries TRBV31 and TRBJ2-4; 9 nucleotides agree with TRBD2. J gave up 0 bases and V 3 bases, and 1 base lay outside the gene matches. CDR3 length: 14 amino acids. Germline values: CDR1 GKSSPN, CDR2 SITVG. The CDR3 spells CAWRGLGSQNTLYF. The CDR3 DNA, read in part, is TGTGCCTGGAGAGGACTGGGGAGTCAAAAC.

With regard to this clone: Genes and germline come from the mouse. The CDR3 goes on 4 residues after the read ends, and that part is filled in from the germline J gene. This chain uses TRBV17 with TRBJ2-7, with 8 nucleotides matching TRBD1. CDR1 MNHDT and CDR2 YYDKIL come from the germline V gene. The CDR3 is 13 amino acids. CDR3 DNA (partial): TGTGCTAGCAGTGGGGACAGGAATGAT. It encodes CASSGDRND. The full CDR3 sequence reads CASSGDRNDEQYF.

In its sample, this clone was seen a few times. Mouse germline and gene names are used. The CDR3 is cut off 4 residues early in the read; its end comes from the germline J gene. The V call is TRBV31, the J call TRBJ2-1; D is uncertain. CDR1 and CDR2 (germline): GKSSPN, SITVG. Trimming cost V 0 bases and J 5 bases, with 8 bases left between them. The CDR3 contains 13 residues. Incomplete CDR3 DNA: TGTGCCTGGAGTCTGGGGAGGCATGCT. Residues: CAWSLGRHA. The CDR3 as a whole reads CAWSLGRHAEQFF.

Regarding this clone: Gene names are mouse gene names. With the read ending 4 residues before the CDR3 end, the germline J gene is used to fill in that end. The chain couples TRBV13-3 to TRBJ1-2, with TRBD1 matching over 7 bases. CDR1 and CDR2 from the germline V gene are NNHDY and SYVADS. The length of the CDR3 is 13 residues. J lost 4 bases, V lost 5 bases, and 5 bases had no gene match. The covered CDR3 bases are TGTGCCAGCAGATACAGGGGAGCCTCC. This translates into CASRYRGAS. The full CDR3 protein is CASRYRGASDYTF.

This clone was seen many times. Mouse gene names and germline throughout. The read halts 4 residues ahead of the CDR3 end, with the missing end drawn from the germline J gene. This sequence joins TRBV31 and TRBJ2-7; the match to TRBD2 covers 9 bases. This CDR3 region has 14 residues. The germline V gene encodes CDR1 GKSSPN and CDR2 SITVG. CDR3 in amino acids: CAWSLLGGLDEQYF. The sequenced CDR3 bases are TGTGCCTGGAGTCTATTGGGGGGGCTGGAT.

This clone was picked up a small number of times. It may be a read error: a sequence one base away is much more abundant. Mouse germline and gene names are used. The read ends 4 residues before the CDR3 terminus; that terminus is restored from the germline J gene. V and J are TRBV19 and TRBJ2-2, with TRBD1 matching 10 bases. CDR1 and CDR2 from the germline V gene are FNHDT and SITEND (reference sequence). With V trimmed by 4 bases and J by 2 bases, 2 bases remained unmatched. The CDR3 is 15 amino acids. The part of the CDR3 DNA that was read is TGTGCCAGCAGTGGGGACAGGGGCAACACCGGG. Protein: CASSGDRGNTG. The CDR3 as a whole reads CASSGDRGNTGQLYF.

Only a few counts were recorded for this clone. Here the gene names and germline are mouse. The missing CDR3 end, 4 residues past where the read stops, is filled in from the germline J gene. This rearrangement joins TRBV19 to TRBJ2-1; 7 nucleotides match TRBD2. The germline V gene has CDR1 FNHDT and CDR2 SITEND (reference sequence). V trimming: 5 bases; J trimming: 3 bases; junction bases outside the gene matches: 8. The CDR3 spans 15 residues. CDR3 region: CASSRGLVVYAEQFF. The part of the CDR3 DNA that was read is TGTGCCAGCAGCCGTGGACTGGTGGTCTATGCT.

To note about this clone: Mouse names are used for the genes. The CDR3 goes on 3 residues after the read ends, and that part is filled in from the germline J gene. This chain connects TRBV19 to TRBJ1-6, with D hard to call. TRBJ1-6 has ORF status, its function being uncertain. This CDR3 region has 15 residues. Germline V gene lookup returns CDR1 FNHDT and CDR2 SITEND (reference sequence). The V and J ends lost 5 bases and 0 bases respectively, with 9 bases between them. The CDR3 sequence is CASRQKNSYNSPLYF. CDR3 bases read: TGTGCCAGCAGGCAGAAAAATTCCTATAATTCGCCC.

With regard to this clone: Germline and genes: mouse. Coverage ceases 4 residues before the CDR3 finishes, and the germline J gene fills in the end. V is TRBV5 and J is TRBJ2-1; a possible D gene is TRBD1 (6 bases). The V gene's germline CDR1 is LGHNA and CDR2 YNLKQL (reference sequence). V was clipped by 4 bases and J by 1 base, with 11 bases between them. The CDR3 sequence is 15 residues long. CDR3 bases read: TGTGCCAGCAGCCTCGGGACATTAAACTATGCT. Protein: CASSLGTLNYA. The whole CDR3 sequence reads CASSLGTLNYAEQFF.

Of note for this clone: Genes and germline are mouse. The CDR3 is cut off 4 residues early in the read; its end comes from the germline J gene. The gene calls are TRBV14 and TRBJ2-5; D possibly corresponds to TRBD1 (6 bases). The CDR3 length is 13 residues. The germline V gene encodes CDR1 SGHDT and CDR2 FRDEAV. The CDR3 region is CASRQGEEDTQYF. The DNA read from the CDR3 is TGTGCCAGCAGACAGGGAGAAGAAGAC. Complete variable domain (other parts from reference TRBV14 and TRBJ2-5): EAGVTQSPRYAVLQEGQAVSFWCDPISGHDTLYWYQQPRDQGPQLLVYFRDEAVIDNSQLPSDRFSAVRPKGTNSTLKIQSAKQGDTATYLCASRQGEEDTQYFGPGTRLLVL.

Comments on this clone: All gene names here are mouse names. The CDR3 end falls 4 residues outside the read, so it is completed with the germline J gene. The sample carries other DNA sequences with the same CDR3. The rearrangement links TRBV19 to TRBJ2-1; D perhaps matches TRBD2 (7 bases). The germline V gene encodes CDR1 FNHDT and CDR2 SITEND (reference sequence). Between the trimmed V and J ends, which lost 2 bases and 3 bases, there was a span of 9 bases. The CDR3 contains 14 residues. CDR3 in amino acids: CASSMRGGYAEQFF. CDR3 bases read: TGTGCCAGCAGTATGAGGGGGGGCTATGCT.

About this clone itself: Germline and genes: mouse. The CDR3 end is not reached by the read, which stops 4 residues before it; the germline J gene fills it in. The chain joins TRBV1 to TRBJ1-1; D unclear. The CDR3 contains 13 residues. The V gene's germline CDR1 is NSQYPW and CDR2 LRSPGD (reference sequence). V dropped 3 bases and J dropped 3 bases, with 8 bases sitting between them. CDR3 DNA, as far as it was read: TGCACCTGCAGTGCCAGACAAGACACA. Its translation: CTCSARQDT. The whole CDR3 reads CTCSARQDTEVFF.

In this sample, this clone turned up a few times. Genes and germline come from the mouse. The sequence runs out 4 residues before the end of the CDR3; the remainder is reconstructed from the germline J gene. The V and J genes are TRBV21 and TRBJ1-2; 7 nucleotides align to TRBD1. TRBV21 is an ORF for which the function is uncertain. This CDR3 comprises 15 residues. CDR3 DNA (partial): TGTGCTAGCAGTCAATTAAAGGGGGCGCGATCC. Its translation is CASSQLKGARS. The entire CDR3 is CASSQLKGARSDYTF.

This clone was picked up a small number of times. Any gene name here is a mouse gene name. The CDR3 end is not reached by the read, which stops 4 residues before it; the germline J gene fills it in. This same CDR3 is encoded by further DNA sequences in the sample. The chain has TRBV19 and TRBJ2-3, with TRBD2 identical over 10 bases. Germline trimming cut 4 bases from V and 3 bases from J; bases unmatched to any gene: 2. The CDR3 consists of 14 residues. Germline CDR1 FNHDT, CDR2 SITEND (reference sequence). This chain's CDR3 is CASSPGLGAETLYF. CDR3 DNA, as far as it was read: TGTGCCAGCAGTCCGGGACTGGGGGCAGAA.

This clone was seen more than once but under ten times. Mouse germline and gene names are used. The CDR3 reads CASSRDRLGGPYEQYF. Incomplete CDR3 DNA: TGTGCTAGCAGTAGAGATCGCCTGGGGGGCCCCTAT. V usage is TRBV17 and J usage is TRBJ2-7; TRBD2 matches 8 bases. Coverage ceases 4 residues before the CDR3 finishes, and the germline J gene fills in the end. J gave up 2 bases and V 0 bases, and 6 bases lay outside the gene matches. This CDR3 contains 16 residues. Per the germline V gene, CDR1 is MNHDT and CDR2 is YYDKIL.

This clone has more than one count but fewer than ten. Genes and germline are mouse. The read ends 4 residues shy of where the CDR3 ends; the end is completed using the germline J gene. This chain joins TRBV1 and TRBJ1-2; 10 nucleotides match TRBD1. The length of the CDR3 is 15 residues. Losses at the gene ends were 3 bases for V and 4 bases for J; bases not matched to a gene: 5. Germline V CDR1 and CDR2: NSQYPW, LRSPGD (reference sequence). The part of the CDR3 DNA that was read is TGCACCTGCAGTGCTTGGGGACAGGGGAGCTCC. Residues: CTCSAWGQGSS. The CDR3 in its entirety is CTCSAWGQGSSDYTF.

This clone showed up just a few times. Gene labels here are mouse ones. From the germline J gene comes the end of the CDR3, since the read stops 4 residues before it. The J gene is TRBJ2-4, the V gene TRBV13-2, with 8 nucleotides matching TRBD2. Germline CDR1 reads NNHNN; CDR2 reads SYGAGS (reference sequence). CDR3 size: 14 residues. The CDR3 DNA, read in part, is TGTGCCAGCGGTGCCACTGGGGGAGAAAAC. It is translated as CASGATGGEN. The entire CDR3 sequence reads CASGATGGENTLYF.

Note on this clone: These gene names are mouse names. The CDR3 extends 4 residues past the end of the read, so its final part is completed from the germline J gene. Other DNA sequences in this sample translate to the same CDR3. V is TRBV19 and J is TRBJ2-7; TRBD2 aligns across 9 bases. V shed 4 bases, J shed 2 bases, and the junction held 4 bases outside the gene matches. The germline V gene has CDR1 FNHDT and CDR2 SITEND (reference sequence). This CDR3 comprises 14 residues. CDR3 DNA, as far as it was read: TGTGCCAGCAGTGCGACTGGGGGTCCCTAT. Residues: CASSATGGPY. The whole CDR3 reads CASSATGGPYEQYF.

This clone was counted between two and nine times. Mouse gene names and germline throughout. The CDR3 is cut off 4 residues early in the read; its end comes from the germline J gene. The sample carries other DNA sequences with the same CDR3. The chain recombines TRBV13-3 with TRBJ1-2; TRBD1 is a possible D gene (6 bases). The CDR3 is 14 residues long. V was trimmed by 5 bases and J by 0 bases, leaving 11 bases between them. CDR1 is NNHDY and CDR2 is SYVADS in the germline V gene. CDR3 in amino acids: CASSPQGANSDYTF. CDR3 bases read: TGTGCCAGCAGCCCACAGGGCGCAAACTCC.

To note about this clone: Germline and genes here are mouse. The read comes to an end 4 residues before the CDR3 does, leaving the germline J gene to fill in the end. The chain links TRBV13-2 to TRBJ2-7; 7 positions match TRBD1. V lost 2 bases, J lost 0 bases, and 2 bases stayed unmatched. Germline V gene data show CDR1 as NNHNN and CDR2 as SYGAGS (reference sequence). This CDR3 has 14 amino acids. CDR3 bases read: TGTGCCAGCGGTGAGGGACAGTACTCCTAT. Translating it yields CASGEGQYSY. From start to end, the CDR3 is CASGEGQYSYEQYF.

This clone was recorded many times. The germline and genes are mouse ones. The sequence runs out 4 residues before the end of the CDR3; the remainder is reconstructed from the germline J gene. At the DNA level, this CDR3 is encoded by other sequences in the same sample as well. The chain carries TRBV13-1 and TRBJ2-3; 8 bases fit TRBD1. CDR3 length: 15 amino acids. V trimming: 0 bases; J trimming: 1 base; junction bases outside the gene matches: 1. Germline V CDR1 and CDR2: NSHNY, SYGAGN. The CDR3 bases that were read are TGTGCCAGCAGTGATGACAGGGGGGGTGCAGAA. Protein sequence: CASSDDRGGAE. The entire CDR3 sequence reads CASSDDRGGAETLYF.